The next 21 T cell receptor beta chains were all read from a single sample in a study of OX40 agonist ivuxolimab in advanced cancers. Measured with immunoSEQ multiplex PCR; TCRdb has only the in-frame clones, and not every one. The sample has over 75,000 clones; roughly 87% are singletons. This specimen consisted of CD4+ or CD8+ T cells sorted from blood, obtained in a trial of the OX40 agonist ivuxolimab. These receptors originate from an adult with an advanced solid tumor such as melanoma, head and neck, liver or kidney cancer.

This clone has a handful of counts. The rearrangement links TRBV4-2 to TRBJ1-1; 7 nucleotides match TRBD1. V was clipped by 1 base and J by 0 bases; unmatched bases: 5. CDR1 is LGHNA and CDR2 is YNFKEQ in the germline V gene. The CDR3 sequence is 16 residues long. The chain's CDR3 is CASSQGQGRLNTEAFF. The CDR3 nucleotides are TGTGCCAGCAGCCAAGGACAGGGACGGTTGAACACTGAAGCTTTCTTT.

The chain couples TRBV18 to TRBJ1-1; D perhaps matches TRBD1 (5 bases). Germline V CDR1 and CDR2: KGHSH, LQKENI. V shed 5 bases and J shed 11 bases, with 18 bases lying between them. The CDR3 consists of 13 residues. Here the CDR3 DNA reads TGTGCCAGCTCATCGGGGACCTCACCGGGGGCTTTCTTT. Translating it yields CASSSGTSPGAFF.

V usage is TRBV29-1 and J usage is TRBJ1-1; TRBD1 is a possible D gene (6 bases). This CDR3 has 11 residues. V was cut by 5 bases and J by 6 bases, with 10 bases left in between. Germline CDR1 is SQVTM and CDR2 is ANQGSEA. The CDR3 sequence is CSVLTGAEAFF. CDR3 nucleotides: TGCAGCGTTCTGACAGGAGCTGAAGCTTTCTTT.

This rearrangement joins TRBV28 to TRBJ2-7, with D uncertain. The CDR3 is 12 amino acids. V lost 3 bases and J lost 12, with 15 bases in between. The germline V gene has CDR1 MDHEN and CDR2 SYDVKM. The CDR3 DNA reads as TGTGCCAGCAGTTTTGAATACTCGCTGCTGTACTTC. Protein product: CASSFEYSLLYF.

This sequence joins TRBV7-9 and TRBJ1-3, with TRBD1 matching over 7 bases. The CDR3 runs to 15 residues. Germline values: CDR1 SEHNR, CDR2 FQNEAQ (reference sequence). The ends lost 5 bases at V and 2 bases at J; junction bases unmatched: 6. The CDR3 loop is CASSQGTDPGNTIYF. CDR3 nucleotides: TGTGCCAGCAGCCAGGGGACAGACCCTGGAAACACCATATATTTT.

The chain is built from TRBV5-1 and TRBJ1-1; TRBD1 matches at 8 bases. Germline V gene data show CDR1 as SGHRS and CDR2 as YFSETQ. The CDR3 is 16 amino acids. Losses at the gene ends were 4 bases for V and 1 base for J; bases not matched to a gene: 9. The chain's CDR3 is CASSLGQGEWNTEAFF. The CDR3 DNA is TGCGCCAGCAGCCTCGGACAGGGCGAGTGGAACACTGAAGCTTTCTTT. Full variable domain (remainder filled in from reference TRBV5-1 and TRBJ1-1): KAGVTQTPRYLIKTRGQQVTLSCSPISGHRSVSWYQQTPGQGLQFLFEYFSETQRNKGNFPGRFSGRQFSNSRSEMNVSTLELGDSALYLCASSLGQGEWNTEAFFGQGTRLTVV.

The chain combines TRBV5-4 with TRBJ2-7; no reliable D call. The CDR3 spans 12 residues. The V end lost 4 bases, the J end lost 7 bases, and 12 bases lay between the germline ends. The germline V gene encodes CDR1 SGHNT and CDR2 YYREEE (reference sequence). The CDR3 loop reads CASSLTAWEQYF. CDR3 in DNA: TGTGCCAGCAGCCTAACCGCGTGGGAGCAGTACTTC.

This sequence joins TRBV7-6 and TRBJ2-5; maybe TRBD1 (5 bases). Trimming took off 0 bases at V and 5 bases at J, with 16 bases between the two ends. Germline lookup yields CDR1 SGHVS and CDR2 FNYEAQ. The CDR3 length is 16 residues. CDR3 sequence reads: CASSLARQGMGETQYF. DNA of the CDR3: TGTGCCAGCAGCTTAGCGAGGCAGGGAATGGGGGAGACCCAGTACTTC.

The chain uses TRBV28 and TRBJ1-2; the D is unclear. Trimming shortened V by 3 bases and J by 4 bases, and 15 bases separated the two germline ends. Germline V gene lookup returns CDR1 MDHEN and CDR2 SYDVKM. The CDR3 runs to 15 residues. The CDR3 loop is CASSFDYRTIYGYTF. CDR3 sequence (DNA): TGTGCCAGCAGTTTCGATTACAGAACCATCTATGGCTACACCTTC.

The chain combines TRBV6-5 with TRBJ1-2, with D uncertain. The CDR3 is 15 residues long. Looked up from germline, CDR1 is MNHEY and CDR2 is SVGAGI. V was trimmed by 4 bases and J by 0 bases, leaving 12 bases between them. The CDR3 protein is CASSSYVAANYGYTF. The CDR3, as DNA: TGTGCCAGCAGTTCTTACGTAGCAGCTAACTATGGCTACACCTTC.

This clone was observed at least ten times. The chain uses TRBV2 and TRBJ2-1; D ambiguous. The CDR3 is 11 residues long. Germline values: CDR1 SNHLY, CDR2 FYNNEI. The V gene lost 10 bases and the J gene lost 9 bases, with 13 bases spanning the gap. The CDR3 bases are TGTGCCATCAACAGAGATTTTGAGCAGTTCTTC. Encoded protein: CAINRDFEQFF.

The J gene is TRBJ2-3, the V gene TRBV5-1, with TRBD2 matching over 11 bases. V trimming: 3 bases; J trimming: 5 bases; junction bases outside the gene matches: 5. The germline CDR1 and CDR2 sequences are SGHRS and YFSETQ. The CDR3 extends over 15 amino acids. The CDR3 sequence: CASSYSGRAIDTQYF. The DNA of the CDR3 is TGCGCCAGCAGCTATAGCGGGAGGGCCATAGATACGCAGTATTTT.

In its sample, this clone was seen once. The chain joins TRBV7-6 to TRBJ2-2; either TRBD1 or TRBD2 may fit D (7 bases each). Germline assignment: CDR1 SGHVS and CDR2 FNYEAQ. The V end was cut by 5 bases, the J end by 7 bases, with 20 bases between. The CDR3 has 16 amino acids. The CDR3 region is CASSPRLRGGGGELFF. The CDR3 bases are TGTGCCAGCAGCCCCCGCCTCAGGGGGGGCGGCGGGGAGCTGTTTTTT.

The chain joins TRBV30 to TRBJ2-1; TRBD1 matches 9 bases. The germline V gene encodes CDR1 GTSNPN and CDR2 SVGIG (reference sequence). This CDR3 has 16 residues. V lost 1 base, J lost 4 bases, and 8 bases stayed unmatched. CDR3 nucleotides: TGTGCCTGGAGTGCGAAACGGACAGGGGAGTACAATGAGCAGTTCTTC. Translated: CAWSAKRTGEYNEQFF. The complete variable domain, with remaining parts taken from reference TRBV30 and TRBJ2-1, reads SQTIHQWPATLVQPVGSPLSLECTVEGTSNPNLYWYRQAAGRGLQLLFYSVGIGQISSEVPQNLSASRPQDRQFILSSKKLLLSDSGFYLCAWSAKRTGEYNEQFFGPGTRLTVL.

The chain links TRBV6-6 to TRBJ2-5, with D possibly being TRBD2 (5 bases). V gave up 4 bases and J gave up 4 bases, with 10 bases separating them. The CDR3 sequence is 13 residues long. Per germline, CDR1 MNHNY and CDR2 SVGAGI (reference sequence). The CDR3 is CASSSQRPETQYF. CDR3 DNA: TGTGCCAGCAGTTCCCAGCGGCCAGAGACCCAGTACTTC.

The V gene is TRBV19, the J gene TRBJ1-5; 10 nucleotides align to TRBD1. Trimming cost V 5 bases and J 6 bases; bases outside gene matches: 7. Germline V gives CDR1 LNHDA, CDR2 SQIVND (reference sequence). The CDR3 covers 15 residues. CDR3 loop: CASSPQTGGGQPQHF. The CDR3 DNA is TGTGCCAGTAGTCCCCAGACAGGGGGCGGTCAGCCCCAGCATTTT.

This clone has only a few counts. The chain uses TRBV2 and TRBJ1-2; 8 bases fit TRBD1. This CDR3 region has 15 residues. The V gene's germline CDR1 is SNHLY and CDR2 FYNNEI. J was trimmed by 0 bases and V by 4 bases; bases with no gene match: 4. The CDR3 coding sequence is TGTGCCAGCAGTGCAACACAGGGGGCTAACTATGGCTACACCTTC. This sequence encodes CASSATQGANYGYTF.

V and J are TRBV9 and TRBJ2-5; D is possibly TRBD2 (5 bases). The germline gives CDR1 SGDLS, CDR2 YYNGEE. The length of the CDR3 is 12 residues. V lost 7 bases and J lost 5, with 12 bases in between. This chain's CDR3 is CASATSGETQYF. The DNA for the CDR3 is TGTGCCAGCGCGACGTCGGGGGAGACCCAGTACTTC.

The chain is built from TRBV28 and TRBJ2-3, with TRBD1 matching over 8 bases. The J segment lost 0 bases and the V segment lost 3 bases, leaving 2 bases of the junction unmatched. This CDR3 is 15 amino acids long. Germline CDR1 is MDHEN and CDR2 is SYDVKM. The CDR3 DNA sequence: TGTGCCAGCAGTTTCCGGACAGGGAGCACAGATACGCAGTATTTT. It codes for CASSFRTGSTDTQYF.

This chain joins TRBV28 and TRBJ1-4; TRBD1 matches at 8 bases. V was clipped by 8 bases and J by 8 bases; unmatched bases: 7. Germline CDR1 and CDR2: MDHEN and SYDVKM. The CDR3 length is 13 residues. CDR3 sequence (DNA): TGTGCCAGCGAACAGGGGGGTGAGGAAAAACTGTTTTTT. Amino acid sequence: CASEQGGEEKLFF.

V is TRBV2 and J is TRBJ2-1; 8 nucleotides line up with TRBD2. V dropped 6 bases and J dropped 5; count of bases not matched to a gene: 6. The CDR3 is made up of 14 amino acids. From germline, CDR1 is SNHLY and CDR2 FYNNEI. Written as DNA, the CDR3 is TGTGCCAGCAGGAGCGGGAGAACCCACAATGAGCAGTTCTTC. Amino acids: CASRSGRTHNEQFF.